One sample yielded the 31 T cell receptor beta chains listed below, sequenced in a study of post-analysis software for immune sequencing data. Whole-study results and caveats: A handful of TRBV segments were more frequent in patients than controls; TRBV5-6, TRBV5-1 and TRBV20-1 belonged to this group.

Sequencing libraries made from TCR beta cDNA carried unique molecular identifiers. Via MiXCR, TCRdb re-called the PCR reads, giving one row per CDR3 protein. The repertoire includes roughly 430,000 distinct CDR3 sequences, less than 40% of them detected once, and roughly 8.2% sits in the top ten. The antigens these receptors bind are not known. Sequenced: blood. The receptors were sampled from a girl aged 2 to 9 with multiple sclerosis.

CDR3 in amino acids: CAISGTSGDTDTQYF. CDR3 in DNA: TGTGCCATCAGTGGAACTAGCGGGGACACAGATACGCAGTATTTT. V is TRBV10-3 and J is TRBJ2-3, with 10 bases lining up with TRBD2. There are 15 residues in the CDR3. Germline V gives CDR1 ENHRY, CDR2 SYGVKD. The V segment lost 4 bases and the J segment 2 bases; nucleotides outside the gene matches: 3.

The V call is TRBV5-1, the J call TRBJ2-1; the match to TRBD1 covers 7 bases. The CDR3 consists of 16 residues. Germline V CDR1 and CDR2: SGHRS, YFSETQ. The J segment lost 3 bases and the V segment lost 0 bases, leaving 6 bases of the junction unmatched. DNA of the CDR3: TGCGCCAGCAGCTTGGGGGACAGTGCAGGCTACAATGAGCAGTTCTTC. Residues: CASSLGDSAGYNEQFF.

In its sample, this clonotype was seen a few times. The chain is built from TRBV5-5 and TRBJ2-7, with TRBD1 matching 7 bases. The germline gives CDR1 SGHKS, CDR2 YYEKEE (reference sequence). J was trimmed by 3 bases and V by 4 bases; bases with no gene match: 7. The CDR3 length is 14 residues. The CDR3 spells CASSRQGMDYEQYF. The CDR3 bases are TGTGCCAGCAGCCGACAGGGAATGGACTACGAGCAGTACTTC.

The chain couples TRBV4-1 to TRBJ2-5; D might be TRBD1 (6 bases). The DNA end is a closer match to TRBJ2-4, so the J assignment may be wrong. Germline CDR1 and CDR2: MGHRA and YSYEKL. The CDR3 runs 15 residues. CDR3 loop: CASSPRTVAGNIQYF. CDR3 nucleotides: TGCGCCAGCAGCCCTAGGACAGTAGCCGGGAACATTCAGTACTTC.

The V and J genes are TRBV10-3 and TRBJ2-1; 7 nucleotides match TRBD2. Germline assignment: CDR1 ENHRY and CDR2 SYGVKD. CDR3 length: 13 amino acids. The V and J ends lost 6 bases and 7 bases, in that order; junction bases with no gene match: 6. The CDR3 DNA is TGTGCCATCAGCCTCGCGGGAGATAATGAGCAGTTCTTC. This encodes CAISLAGDNEQFF.

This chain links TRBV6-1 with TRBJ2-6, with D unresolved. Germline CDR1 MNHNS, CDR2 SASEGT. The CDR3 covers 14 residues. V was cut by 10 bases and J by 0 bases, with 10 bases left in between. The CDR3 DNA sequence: TGTGCCACGGCCATGAACTCTGGGGCCAACGTCCTGACTTTC. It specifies CATAMNSGANVLTF.

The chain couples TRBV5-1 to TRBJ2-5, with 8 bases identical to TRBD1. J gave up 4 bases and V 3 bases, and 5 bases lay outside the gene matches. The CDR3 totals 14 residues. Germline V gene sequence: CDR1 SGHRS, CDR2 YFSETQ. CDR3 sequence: CASSYAQGVETQYF. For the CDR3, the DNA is TGCGCCAGCAGCTATGCACAGGGGGTAGAGACCCAGTACTTC.

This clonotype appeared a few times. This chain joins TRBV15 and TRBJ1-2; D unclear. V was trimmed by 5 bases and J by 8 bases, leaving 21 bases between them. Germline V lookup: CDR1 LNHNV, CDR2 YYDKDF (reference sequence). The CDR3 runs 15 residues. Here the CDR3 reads CATSSFRSVLRGYTF. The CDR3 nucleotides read TGTGCCACCAGCTCATTCCGGTCCGTCCTAAGGGGCTACACCTTC.

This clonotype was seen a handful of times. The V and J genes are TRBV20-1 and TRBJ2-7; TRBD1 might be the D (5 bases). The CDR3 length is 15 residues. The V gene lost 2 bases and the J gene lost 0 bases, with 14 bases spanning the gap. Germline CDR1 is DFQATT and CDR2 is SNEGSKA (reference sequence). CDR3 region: CSARMSTVSSYEQYF. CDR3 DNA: TGCAGTGCTAGAATGTCGACAGTCAGCTCCTACGAGCAGTACTTC.

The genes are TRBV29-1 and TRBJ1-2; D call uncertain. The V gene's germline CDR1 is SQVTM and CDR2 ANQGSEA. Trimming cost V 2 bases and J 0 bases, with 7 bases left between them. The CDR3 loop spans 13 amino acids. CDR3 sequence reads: CSVESRSNYGYTF. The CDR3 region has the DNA TGCAGCGTTGAATCCAGGTCTAACTATGGCTACACCTTC.

The DNA for the CDR3 is TGTGCCATCAGTAAGACAGGTTCTGCAGATGGCTACACCTTC. Translating gives CAISKTGSADGYTF. The gene calls are TRBV10-3 and TRBJ1-2; D possibly corresponds to TRBD1 (6 bases). Per germline, CDR1 ENHRY and CDR2 SYGVKD. Trimming took off 5 bases at V and 6 bases at J, with 16 bases between the two ends. The length of the CDR3 is 14 residues.

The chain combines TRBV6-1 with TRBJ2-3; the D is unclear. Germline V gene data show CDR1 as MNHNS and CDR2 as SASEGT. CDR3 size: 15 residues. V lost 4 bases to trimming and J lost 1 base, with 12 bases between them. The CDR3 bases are TGTGCCAGCAGTGGATGGTCGTTCCGCACAGATACGCAGTATTTT. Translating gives CASSGWSFRTDTQYF.

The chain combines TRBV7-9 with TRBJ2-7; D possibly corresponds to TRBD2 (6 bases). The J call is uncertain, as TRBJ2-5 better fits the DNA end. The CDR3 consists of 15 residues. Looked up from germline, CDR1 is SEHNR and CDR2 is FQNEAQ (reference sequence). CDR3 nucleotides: TGTGCCAGCAGCTTAGCGGCGGGGCAGGGAGAGACCCAGTACTTC. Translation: CASSLAAGQGETQYF.

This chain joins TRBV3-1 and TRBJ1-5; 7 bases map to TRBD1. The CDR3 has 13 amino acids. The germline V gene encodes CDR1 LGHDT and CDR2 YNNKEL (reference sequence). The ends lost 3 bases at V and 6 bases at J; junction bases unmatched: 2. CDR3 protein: CASSQQGGQPQHF. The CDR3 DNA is TGTGCCAGCAGCCAGCAGGGGGGTCAGCCCCAGCATTTT.

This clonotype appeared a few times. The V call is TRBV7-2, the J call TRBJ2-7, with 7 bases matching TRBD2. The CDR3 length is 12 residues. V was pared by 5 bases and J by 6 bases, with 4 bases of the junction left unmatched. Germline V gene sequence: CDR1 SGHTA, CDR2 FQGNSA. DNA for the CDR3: TGTGCCAGCAGCCTCCAGCGGGGCGAGCAGTACTTC. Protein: CASSLQRGEQYF.

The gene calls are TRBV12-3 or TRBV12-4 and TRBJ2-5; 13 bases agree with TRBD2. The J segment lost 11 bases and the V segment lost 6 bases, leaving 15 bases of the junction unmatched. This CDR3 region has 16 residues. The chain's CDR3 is CASSRRTSGGSNEQYF. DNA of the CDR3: TGTGCCAGCAGCCGCCGGACTAGCGGGGGTAGTAATGAGCAGTACTTC.

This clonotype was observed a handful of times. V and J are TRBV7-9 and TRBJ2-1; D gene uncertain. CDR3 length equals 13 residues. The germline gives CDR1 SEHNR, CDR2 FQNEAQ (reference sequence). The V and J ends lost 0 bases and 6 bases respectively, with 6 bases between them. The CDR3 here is CASSLAALNEQFF. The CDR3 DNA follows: TGTGCCAGCAGCTTAGCGGCCCTCAATGAGCAGTTCTTC.

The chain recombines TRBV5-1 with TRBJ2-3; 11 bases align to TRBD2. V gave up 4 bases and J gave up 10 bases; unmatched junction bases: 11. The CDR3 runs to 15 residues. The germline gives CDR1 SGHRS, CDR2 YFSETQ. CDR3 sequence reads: CASSLGSSGGQAQYF. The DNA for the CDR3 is TGCGCCAGCAGCCTGGGATCTAGCGGGGGGCAAGCGCAGTATTTT.

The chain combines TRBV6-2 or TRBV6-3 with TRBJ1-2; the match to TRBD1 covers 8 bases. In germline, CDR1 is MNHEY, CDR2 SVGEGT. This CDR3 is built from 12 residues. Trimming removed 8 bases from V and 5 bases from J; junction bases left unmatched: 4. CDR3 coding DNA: TGTGCCAGCTATGACAGGGGATATGGCTACACCTTC. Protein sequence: CASYDRGYGYTF.

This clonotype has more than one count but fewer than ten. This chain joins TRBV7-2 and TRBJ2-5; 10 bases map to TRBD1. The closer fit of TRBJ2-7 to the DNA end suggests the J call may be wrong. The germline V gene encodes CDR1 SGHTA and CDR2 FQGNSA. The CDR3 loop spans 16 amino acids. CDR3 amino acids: CASSLGTGAPGYEQYF. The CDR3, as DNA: TGTGCCAGCAGCCTCGGGACAGGGGCCCCGGGCTACGAGCAGTACTTC.

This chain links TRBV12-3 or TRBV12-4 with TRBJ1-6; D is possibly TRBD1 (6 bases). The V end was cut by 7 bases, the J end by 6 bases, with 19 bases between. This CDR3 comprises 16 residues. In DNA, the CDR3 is TGTGCCAGCACCTTGAGCGGGGGCGGGGGTAATTCACCCCTCCACTTT. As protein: CASTLSGGGGNSPLHF.

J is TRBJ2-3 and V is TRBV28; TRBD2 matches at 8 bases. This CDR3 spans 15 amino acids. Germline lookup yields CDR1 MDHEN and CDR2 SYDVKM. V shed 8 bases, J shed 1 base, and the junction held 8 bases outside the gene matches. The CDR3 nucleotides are TGTGCCAGCGCCGGGGGGGGACTTGGCACAGATACGCAGTATTTT. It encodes CASAGGGLGTDTQYF.

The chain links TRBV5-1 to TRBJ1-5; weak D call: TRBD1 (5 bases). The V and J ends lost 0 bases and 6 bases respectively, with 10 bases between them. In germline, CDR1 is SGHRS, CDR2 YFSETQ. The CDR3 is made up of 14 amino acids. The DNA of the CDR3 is TGCGCCAGCAGCTTGGGGGGCCAGACTCAGCCCCAGCATTTT. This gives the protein CASSLGGQTQPQHF. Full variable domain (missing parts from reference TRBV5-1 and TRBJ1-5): KAGVTQTPRYLIKTRGQQVTLSCSPISGHRSVSWYQQTPGQGLQFLFEYFSETQRNKGNFPGRFSGRQFSNSRSEMNVSTLELGDSALYLCASSLGGQTQPQHFGDGTRLSIL.

The CDR3 region is CSARGIHQGSRNEQFF. CDR3 DNA: TGCAGCGCCCGAGGTATCCATCAGGGGAGTCGAAATGAGCAGTTCTTC. This rearrangement joins TRBV29-1 to TRBJ2-1; a possible D gene is TRBD1 (6 bases). The germline V gene encodes CDR1 SQVTM and CDR2 ANQGSEA. The CDR3 has 16 amino acids. V was clipped by 7 bases and J by 7 bases, with 26 bases between them.

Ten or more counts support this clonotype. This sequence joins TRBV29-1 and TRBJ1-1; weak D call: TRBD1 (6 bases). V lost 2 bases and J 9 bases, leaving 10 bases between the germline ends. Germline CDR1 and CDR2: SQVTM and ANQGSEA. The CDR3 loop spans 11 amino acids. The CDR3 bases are TGCAGCGTTGAACGGCAGGGGAAAGCTTTCTTT. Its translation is CSVERQGKAFF.

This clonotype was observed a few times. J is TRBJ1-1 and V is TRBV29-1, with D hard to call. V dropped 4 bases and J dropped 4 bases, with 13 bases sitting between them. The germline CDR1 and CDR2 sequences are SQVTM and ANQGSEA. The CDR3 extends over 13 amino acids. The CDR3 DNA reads TGCAGCGTTGCCACAGCGAAAGGCACTGAAGCTTTCTTT. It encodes CSVATAKGTEAFF.

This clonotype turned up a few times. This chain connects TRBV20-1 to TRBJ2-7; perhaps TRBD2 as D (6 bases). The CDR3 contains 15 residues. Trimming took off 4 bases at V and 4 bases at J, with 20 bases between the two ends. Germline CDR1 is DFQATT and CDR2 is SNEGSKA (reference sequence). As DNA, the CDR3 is TGCAGTGCTACTCTCTGGCGGGATCGATCTTACGAGCAGTACTTC. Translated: CSATLWRDRSYEQYF.

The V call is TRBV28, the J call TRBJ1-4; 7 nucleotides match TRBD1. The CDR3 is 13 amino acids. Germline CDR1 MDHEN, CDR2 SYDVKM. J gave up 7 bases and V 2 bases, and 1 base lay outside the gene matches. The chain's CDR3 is CASSLDRVEKLFF. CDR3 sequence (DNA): TGTGCCAGCAGTTTAGACAGGGTTGAAAAACTGTTTTTT. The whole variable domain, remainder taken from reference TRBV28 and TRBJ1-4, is DVKVTQSSRYLVKRTGEKVFLECVQDMDHENMFWYRQDPGLGLRLIYFSYDVKMKEKGDIPEGYSVSREKKERFSLILESASTNQTSMYLCASSLDRVEKLFFGSGTQLSVL.

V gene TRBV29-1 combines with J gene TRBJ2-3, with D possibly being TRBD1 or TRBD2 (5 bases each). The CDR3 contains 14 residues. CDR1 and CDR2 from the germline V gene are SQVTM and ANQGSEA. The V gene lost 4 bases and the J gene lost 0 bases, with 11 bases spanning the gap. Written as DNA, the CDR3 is TGCAGCGTTGGTACCCGGGACAGCACAGATACGCAGTATTTT. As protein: CSVGTRDSTDTQYF.

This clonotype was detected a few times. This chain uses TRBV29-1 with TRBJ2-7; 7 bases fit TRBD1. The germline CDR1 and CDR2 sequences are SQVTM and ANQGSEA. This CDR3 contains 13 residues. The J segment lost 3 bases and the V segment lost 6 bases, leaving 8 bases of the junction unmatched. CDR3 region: CSVRQGRSYEQYF. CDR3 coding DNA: TGCAGCGTGAGACAGGGTAGGAGCTACGAGCAGTACTTC.

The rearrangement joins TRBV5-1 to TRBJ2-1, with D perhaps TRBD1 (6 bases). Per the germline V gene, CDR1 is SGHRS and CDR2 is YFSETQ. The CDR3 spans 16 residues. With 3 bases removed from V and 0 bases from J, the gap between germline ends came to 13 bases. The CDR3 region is CASSSVGQISYNEQFF. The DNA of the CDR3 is TGCGCCAGCAGCTCAGTCGGACAGATCTCCTACAATGAGCAGTTCTTC. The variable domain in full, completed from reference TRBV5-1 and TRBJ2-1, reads KAGVTQTPRYLIKTRGQQVTLSCSPISGHRSVSWYQQTPGQGLQFLFEYFSETQRNKGNFPGRFSGRQFSNSRSEMNVSTLELGDSALYLCASSSVGQISYNEQFFGPGTRLTVL.